This TCR beta chain was retrieved from a study of CD8+CD57+ T cells in acquired aplastic anemia. About the study: An average of roughly 3 ug of DNA was obtained from sorted CD4+ and CD8+ cells. Whole-study findings and limits: Twenty-nine was the count of CD8+ CDR3 sequences that patients shared with controls.

It was patients with CD8+CD57+ cell expansion by flow cytometry who were chosen for sequencing. At blood sampling, none of the patients had yet received therapy. Germline loops: CDR1 WNHNN, CDR2 SYGVQD (reference sequence). After removal of 5 bases from V and 2 bases from J, the junction contained 3 bases not matched to a gene. The CDR3 is made up of 13 amino acids. TCR beta VDJ and CDR3 were profiled, and genomic DNA was the template. TCRdb analysed the reads with MiXCR anew, one entry per CDR3 protein. The sample lists under 200,000 distinct CDR3 sequences, around half seen once, with around 2.9% in the top ten. This clonotype was counted a few times. What it recognizes is unknown.

Sequenced input: sorted CD4+, CD8+, or CD8+CD57+ T cells (not recorded which) from PBMCs. The rearrangement joins TRBV10-1 to TRBJ2-7; 7 bases match TRBD2. The clonotype comes from a human donor with aplastic anemia. The CDR3 reads CASSSSGPYEQYF. As DNA, the CDR3 is TGCGCCAGCAGTTCTAGCGGTCCCTACGAGCAGTACTTC.